This T cell receptor beta chain was obtained from a study of cytomegalovirus exposure and HLA in healthy donors. Study-level results: Earlier analysis looked at TCR beta V segments, and most were productive about 90% or about 30% of the time. Many donors carried some public TCRs, although rarity characterized most TCR sequences.

Samples came from healthy bone marrow donors. Note on this clone: The target antigen is unknown.

It was with 60 Vbeta and 13 Jbeta primers that the PCR ran. The protocol was immunoSEQ multiplex PCR, while the TCRdb copy is restricted to in-frame clones and leaves out a portion. The sample includes around 110,000 clones, 8.5% to 10% seen only once; the top ten take less than 4%. The clonotype comes from a man aged 25-45 years in good health and CMV-seronegative. Sample: PBMCs.

CDR3 nucleotides: TGTGCCAGCAGTTACTCATTTCAGGGGGCGACGGATACGCAGTATTTT. Encoded protein: CASSYSFQGATDTQYF. This chain connects TRBV6-5 to TRBJ2-3, with 8 bases lining up with TRBD1. The ends lost 0 bases at V and 6 bases at J; junction bases unmatched: 8. This CDR3 region has 16 residues. CDR1 and CDR2 from the germline V gene are MNHEY and SVGAGI.